Sequencing of this T cell receptor beta chain was carried out in a study of shared clonotypes between healthy human individuals. Study-wide background: CD8 memory received one plate per donor, CD8 naive two, CD4 memory three and CD4 naive three.

Sequenced by immunoSEQ multiplex PCR; TCRdb stores in-frame clones only, minus some. There are about 640,000 clones in the sample; 72% occur only once, and approximately 2% lies in the top ten. The CDR3 loop spans 18 amino acids. V trimming: 4 bases; J trimming: 4 bases; junction bases outside the gene matches: 14. Germline CDR1 SGHRS, CDR2 YFSETQ. The study drew all its donors from Caucasian adults living in Nashville, Tennessee. The source is a woman aged 25 to 45 in good health. The sample consisted of memory CD4+ T cells sorted from blood. The subset denotes: CD45RA-negative fraction. V usage is TRBV5-1 and J usage is TRBJ2-3; TRBD2 matches 11 bases. CDR3 protein: CASSLLAGGIRRPDTQYF. The CDR3 DNA reads TGCGCCAGCAGCCTCCTAGCGGGAGGCATACGACGACCAGATACGCAGTATTTT.